This T cell receptor beta chain was found in a study of T cell repertoires in cytomegalovirus infection. Across the whole study: Based on public TCR beta signatures, there were indications of CMV infection and of a matching HLA type. Study-level findings and limits: There were HLA-C-restricted CMV-specific TCR beta clonotypes dominating the ex vivo response. Individuals carrying CMV plus the relevant HLA were identified by cumulative frequency of public TCR beta families.

The CDR3 is 16 amino acids. CDR1 is LGHDT and CDR2 is YNNKEL in the germline V gene (reference sequence). Trimming left V 4 bases short and J 9 bases short, with 24 bases between. This clonotype was observed a handful of times. Its target is unknown. Using its own MiXCR run on the reads, TCRdb lists one record per CDR3 protein. Of some 300,000 distinct CDR3 sequences listed, approximately 8.9% are singletons. Sequenced sample: PBMCs. V is TRBV3-1 and J is TRBJ1-1; D perhaps matches TRBD1 (5 bases). The sequence was obtained from a human donor in good health (CMV status not recorded). Some clones in this sample may be carry-over from other donors' samples. CDR3 nucleotide sequence: TGTGCCAGCAGCCCCGCCGGGACCGCTATCTTTAACCAAGCTTTCTTT. It yields the protein CASSPAGTAIFNQAFF.